The rows below give T cell receptor beta chains drawn from one sample of a study of graft-versus-host responses after intestinal transplantation. Method: immunoSEQ multiplex PCR; TCRdb's copy keeps in-frame clones and lacks some. The table has 84,000 or so clones, roughly 92% seen once; the top ten hold about 0.29%. Their cognate antigens are unknown. The specimen was unstimulated CD4+ T cells sorted from spleen or lymph node cells, collected before intestinal transplant. Receptors were obtained from a human donor who received an intestinal transplant. CDR3s include the opening cysteine and the closing phenylalanine or tryptophan. Each record gives: V gene, CDR3 protein.

>TRBV6-1
CASSEQGASYEQYF
>TRBV9
CASSAETAMNTEAFF
>TRBV30
CAWSVYRLAAAGDTQYF
>TRBV5-1
CASSETGAFADTQYF
>TRBV2
CASSEDSIATNEKLFF
>TRBV7-3
CASSPTWTPPGEQYF
>TRBV6-6
CASRRDISGSPLHF
>TRBV9
CASSARQGYGNTIYF
>TRBV7-9
CASSLGWELASYNEQFF
>TRBV7-2
CASSPPTGTLKYF
>TRBV5-1
CASSGGGTGTDTQYF
>TRBV6-1
CASSSGQVSYEQYF
>TRBV28
CASSSTGTGAYEQYF
>TRBV30
CAWSNSNSPLHF
>TRBV25-1
CASSGRYGTEAFF
>TRBV19
CATWTGRGDTQYF
>TRBV6-5
CASSWNRDTQYF
>TRBV5-1
CASSPPAREAPTYEQYF
>TRBV28
CASSDRGLLLAGDTGELFF
>TRBV25-1
CASSEAGTSSYEQYF
>TRBV5-6
CASSPREITDTQYF
>TRBV27
CASSFRESYEQYF
>TRBV7-9
CASSQNRGAGNTIYF
>TRBV7-9
CASSLIAGGYEQYF
>TRBV18
CASSPFGGGTYEQYF
>TRBV27
CASSLRGSPLSYNEQFF
>TRBV30
CAWSRREDQPQHF
>TRBV7-9
CASSLFYEQYF
>TRBV27
CASAWTTLAKNIQYF
>TRBV5-1
CASSLTSGSYEQYF
>TRBV5-1
CASSLGQAAYEQYF
>TRBV5-1
CASSLAGSYNEQFF
>TRBV10-2
CASSSTPAPFF
>TRBV28
CASSFVGGYEQYF
>TRBV27
CARLPGRVSNQPQHF